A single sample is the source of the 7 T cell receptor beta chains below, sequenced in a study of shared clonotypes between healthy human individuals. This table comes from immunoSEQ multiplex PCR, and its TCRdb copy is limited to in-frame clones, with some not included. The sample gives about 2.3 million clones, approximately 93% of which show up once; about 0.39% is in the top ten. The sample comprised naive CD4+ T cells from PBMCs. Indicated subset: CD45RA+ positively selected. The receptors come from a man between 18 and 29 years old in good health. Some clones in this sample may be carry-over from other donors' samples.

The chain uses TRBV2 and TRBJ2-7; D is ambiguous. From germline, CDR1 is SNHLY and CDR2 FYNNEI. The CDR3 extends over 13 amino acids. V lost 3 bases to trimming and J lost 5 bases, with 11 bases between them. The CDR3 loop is CASSDLAGDEQYF. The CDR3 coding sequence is TGTGCCAGCAGTGATTTGGCTGGGGACGAGCAGTACTTC. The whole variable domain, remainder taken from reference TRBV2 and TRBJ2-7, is EPEVTQTPSHQVTQMGQEVILRCVPISNHLYFYWYRQILGQKVEFLVSFYNNEISEKSEIFDDQFSVERPDGSNFTLKIRSTKLEDSAMYFCASSDLAGDEQYFGPGTRLTVT.

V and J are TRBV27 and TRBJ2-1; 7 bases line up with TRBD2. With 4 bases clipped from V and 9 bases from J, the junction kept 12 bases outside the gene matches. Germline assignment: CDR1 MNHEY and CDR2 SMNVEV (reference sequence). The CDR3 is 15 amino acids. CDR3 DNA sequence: TGTGCCAGCAGTTCCGGGCGGGGGACCTATGGTGAGCAGTTCTTC. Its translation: CASSSGRGTYGEQFF.

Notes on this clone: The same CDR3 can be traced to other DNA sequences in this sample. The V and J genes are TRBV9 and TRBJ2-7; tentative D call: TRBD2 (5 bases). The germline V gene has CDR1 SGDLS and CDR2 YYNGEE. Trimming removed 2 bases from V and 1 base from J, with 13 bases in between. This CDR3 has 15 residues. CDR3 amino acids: CASSVGSGGSYEQYF. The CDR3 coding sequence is TGTGCCAGCAGCGTGGGGTCAGGAGGTTCCTACGAGCAGTACTTC.

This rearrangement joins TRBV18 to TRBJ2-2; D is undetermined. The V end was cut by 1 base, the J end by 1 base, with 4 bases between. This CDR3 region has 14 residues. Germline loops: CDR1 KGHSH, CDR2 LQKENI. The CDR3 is CASSPQQNTGELFF. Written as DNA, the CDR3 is TGTGCCAGCTCACCACAACAGAACACCGGGGAGCTGTTTTTT.

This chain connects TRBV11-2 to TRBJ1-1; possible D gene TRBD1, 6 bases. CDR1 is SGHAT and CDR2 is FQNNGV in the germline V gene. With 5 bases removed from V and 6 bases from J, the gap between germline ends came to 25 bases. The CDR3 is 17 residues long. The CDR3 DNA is TGTGCCAGCAGCCCCGGACAGCGACGACACCTGAATCCTGAAGCTTTCTTT. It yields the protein CASSPGQRRHLNPEAFF.

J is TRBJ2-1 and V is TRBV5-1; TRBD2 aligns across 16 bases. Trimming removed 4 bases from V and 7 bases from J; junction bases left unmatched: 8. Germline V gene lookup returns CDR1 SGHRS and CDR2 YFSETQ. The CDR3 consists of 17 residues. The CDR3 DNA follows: TGCGCCAGCAGCCAGGGACTAGCGGGAGGGCCTACTAATGAGCAGTTCTTC. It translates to CASSQGLAGGPTNEQFF.

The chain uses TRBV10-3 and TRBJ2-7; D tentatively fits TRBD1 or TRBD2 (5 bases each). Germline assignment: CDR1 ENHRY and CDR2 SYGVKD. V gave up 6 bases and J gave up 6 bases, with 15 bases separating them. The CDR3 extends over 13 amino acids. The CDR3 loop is CAIRRGTGAEQYF. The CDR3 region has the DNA TGTGCCATCAGGAGGGGTACAGGAGCCGAGCAGTACTTC.